A single sample is the source of the 10 T cell receptor beta chains below, sequenced in a study of blood T cell repertoires in COVID-19. The protocol was immunoSEQ multiplex PCR, while the TCRdb copy is restricted to in-frame clones and leaves out a portion. The sample consists of about 32,000 clones, roughly 85% of them appearing once. Sequenced input: peripheral blood. These receptors were obtained from a man aged 60-69 years with active or convalescent COVID-19.

The gene calls are TRBV6-5 and TRBJ1-6, with D uncertain. Per germline, CDR1 MNHEY and CDR2 SVGAGI. The V end lost 0 bases, the J end lost 8 bases, and 5 bases lay between the germline ends. This CDR3 comprises 13 residues. This CDR3 reads CASSYSRDSPLHF. The CDR3 DNA reads as TGTGCCAGCAGTTACTCTCGGGATTCACCCCTCCACTTT.

The J gene is TRBJ2-5, the V gene TRBV5-1; 13 nucleotides line up with TRBD2. In germline, CDR1 is SGHRS, CDR2 YFSETQ. There are 15 residues in the CDR3. V lost 5 bases and J lost 2; bases outside the gene matches: 3. The CDR3 DNA reads TGCGCCAGCAGGATGACTAGCGGGGGGCAAGAGACCCAGTACTTC. Encoded protein: CASRMTSGGQETQYF.

The chain carries TRBV29-1 and TRBJ1-3; no clear D. This CDR3 contains 13 residues. Trimming cost V 6 bases and J 0 bases, with 9 bases left between them. The germline V gene has CDR1 SQVTM and CDR2 ANQGSEA. CDR3 nucleotide sequence: TGCAGCGTGGCGGGGATCTCTGGAAACACCATATATTTT. Protein: CSVAGISGNTIYF. Complete variable domain (other parts from reference TRBV29-1 and TRBJ1-3): SAVISQKPSRDICQRGTSLTIQCQVDSQVTMMFWYRQQPGQSLTLIATANQGSEATYESGFVIDKFPISRPNLTFSTLTVSNMSPEDSSIYLCSVAGISGNTIYFGEGSWLTVV.

The chain couples TRBV18 to TRBJ2-1; 11 bases map to TRBD1. From germline, CDR1 is KGHSH and CDR2 LQKENI. V gave up 3 bases and J gave up 9 bases; unmatched junction bases: 4. CDR3 length: 14 residues. The CDR3: CASSPEGQGVEQFF. CDR3 nucleotide sequence: TGTGCCAGCTCACCGGAGGGACAGGGGGTTGAGCAGTTCTTC.

The chain employs TRBV5-1 and TRBJ1-2, with D uncertain. In germline, CDR1 is SGHRS, CDR2 YFSETQ. Between the trimmed V and J ends, which lost 4 bases and 8 bases, there was a span of 15 bases. This CDR3 is built from 13 residues. DNA of the CDR3: TGCGCCAGCAGCGGGGAGGCCCCGGCGGGCTACACCTTC. It yields the protein CASSGEAPAGYTF.

The rearrangement joins TRBV5-6 to TRBJ2-5, with 10 bases fitting TRBD2. The CDR3 consists of 15 residues. With 0 bases clipped from V and 1 base from J, the junction kept 0 bases outside the gene matches. The V gene's germline CDR1 is SGHDT and CDR2 YYEEEE. The CDR3 loop is CASSLERGGQETQYF. DNA for the CDR3: TGTGCCAGCAGCTTGGAGCGGGGGGGCCAAGAGACCCAGTACTTC.

Only one count was recorded for this clone. The chain has TRBV27 and TRBJ1-6; tentatively, D is TRBD1 (5 bases). V was pared by 6 bases and J by 6 bases, with 9 bases between. Germline CDR1 is MNHEY and CDR2 is SMNVEV (reference sequence). CDR3 length: 13 amino acids. CDR3 sequence: CASRSRVNSPLHF. CDR3 DNA: TGTGCCAGCAGGAGCAGGGTTAATTCACCCCTCCACTTT.

This sequence joins TRBV24-1 and TRBJ1-3, with D unresolved. This CDR3 is 12 amino acids long. The V end was cut by 8 bases, the J end by 0 bases, with 4 bases between. Germline-derived CDR1 and CDR2 are KGHDR and SFDVKD. The CDR3 loop is CATTGSGNTIYF. CDR3 sequence (DNA): TGTGCCACCACCGGCTCTGGAAACACCATATATTTT.

The chain combines TRBV19 with TRBJ2-2, with TRBD1 matching 9 bases. Germline CDR1 LNHDA, CDR2 SQIVND (reference sequence). J gave up 3 bases and V 5 bases, and 4 bases lay outside the gene matches. CDR3 length: 15 residues. CDR3 residues: CASSPTGGDTGELFF. The DNA of the CDR3 is TGTGCCAGTAGTCCGACAGGGGGGGACACCGGGGAGCTGTTTTTT.

The chain recombines TRBV9 with TRBJ2-1; 12 nucleotides agree with TRBD2. V was clipped by 3 bases and J by 8 bases; unmatched bases: 12. Germline V gene lookup returns CDR1 SGDLS and CDR2 YYNGEE. This CDR3 is built from 17 residues. DNA of the CDR3: TGTGCCAGCAGCGAGGGACCGGGACTAGCGGGTTTATATGAGCAGTTCTTC. Its translation is CASSEGPGLAGLYEQFF. The whole variable domain, filled in from reference TRBV9 and TRBJ2-1, reads DSGVTQTPKHLITATGQRVTLRCSPRSGDLSVYWYQQSLDQGLQFLIQYYNGEERAKGNILERFSAQQFPDLHSELNLSSLELGDSALYFCASSEGPGLAGLYEQFFGPGTRLTVL.